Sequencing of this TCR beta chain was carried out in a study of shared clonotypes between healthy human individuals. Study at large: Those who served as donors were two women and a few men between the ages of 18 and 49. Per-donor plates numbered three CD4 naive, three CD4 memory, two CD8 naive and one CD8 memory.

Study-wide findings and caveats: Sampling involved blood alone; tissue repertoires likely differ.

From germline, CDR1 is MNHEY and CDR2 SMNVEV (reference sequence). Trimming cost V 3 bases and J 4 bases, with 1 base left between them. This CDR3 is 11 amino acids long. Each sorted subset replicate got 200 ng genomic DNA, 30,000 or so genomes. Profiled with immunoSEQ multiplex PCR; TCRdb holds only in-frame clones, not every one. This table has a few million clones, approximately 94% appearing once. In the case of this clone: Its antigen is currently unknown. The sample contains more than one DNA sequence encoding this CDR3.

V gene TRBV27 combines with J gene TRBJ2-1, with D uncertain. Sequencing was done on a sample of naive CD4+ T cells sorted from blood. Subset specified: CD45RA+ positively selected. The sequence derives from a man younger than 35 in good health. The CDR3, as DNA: TGTGCCAGCAGTTTTTACAATGAGCAGTTCTTC. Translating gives CASSFYNEQFF.